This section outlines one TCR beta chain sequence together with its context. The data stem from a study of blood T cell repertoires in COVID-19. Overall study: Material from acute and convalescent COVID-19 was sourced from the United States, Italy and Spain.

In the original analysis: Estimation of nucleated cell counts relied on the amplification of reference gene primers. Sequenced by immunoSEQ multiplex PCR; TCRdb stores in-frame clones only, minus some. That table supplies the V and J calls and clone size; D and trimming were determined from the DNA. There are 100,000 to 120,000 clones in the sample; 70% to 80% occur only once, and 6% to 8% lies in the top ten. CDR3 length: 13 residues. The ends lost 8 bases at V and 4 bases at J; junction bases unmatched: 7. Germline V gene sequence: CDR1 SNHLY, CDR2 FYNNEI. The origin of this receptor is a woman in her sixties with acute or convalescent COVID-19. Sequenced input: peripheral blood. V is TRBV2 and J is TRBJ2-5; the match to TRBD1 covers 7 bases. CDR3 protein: CASSLQGRETQYF. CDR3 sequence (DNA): TGTGCCAGCTCGCTACAGGGGAGAGAGACCCAGTACTTC. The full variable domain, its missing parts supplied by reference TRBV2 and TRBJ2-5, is EPEVTQTPSHQVTQMGQEVILRCVPISNHLYFYWYRQILGQKVEFLVSFYNNEISEKSEIFDDQFSVERPDGSNFTLKIRSTKLEDSAMYFCASSLQGRETQYFGPGTRLLVL.